These T cell receptor beta chains were read from a single sample in a study of tumor-infiltrating lymphocytes in glioblastoma multiforme. A single record per CDR3 protein comes from TCRdb applying MiXCR to the multiplex PCR reads. The sample includes roughly 13,000 distinct CDR3 sequences, roughly 60% of them seen just once. The sequencing input was brain tumor tissue. The receptors were gathered from a male donor with glioblastoma. Both conserved end residues are part of each CDR3. The D gene is left open where the match is weak. Expanded clones are given a class, and other clones once, few, many or no size at all.

DNA: TGCAATGCTAGAGATGATTCAAGTTCAGGACAAGAGACCCAGTACTTC
CDR3: CNARDDSSSGQETQYF
size: NA
D: NA
V: TRBV20-1
J: TRBJ2-5

DNA: TGCAGCGCCTATCCCGGACAGAACACTGAAGCTTTCTTT
CDR3: CSAYPGQNTEAFF
size: NA
D: NA
V: TRBV29-1
J: TRBJ1-1

DNA: TGCAGCGTTGAACCCGGGCCACGCACAGATACGCAGTATTTT
CDR3: CSVEPGPRTDTQYF
size: NA
D: NA
V: TRBV29-1
J: TRBJ2-3

DNA: TGTGCCATCAGTGGGGGACAGACAATGACTACTAACTATGGCTACACCTTC
CDR3: CAISGGQTMTTNYGYTF
size: many
D: TRBD1
V: TRBV10-3
J: TRBJ1-2

DNA: TGTGCCAGCAGTACAATAGCGGGAGGGCCCGGCGACGAGCAGTACTTC
CDR3: CASSTIAGGPGDEQYF
size: NA
D: TRBD2
V: TRBV6-1
J: TRBJ2-7

DNA: TGTGCCTGCAGTGAAGCCTCCTCCGAGCAATACTTC
CDR3: CACSEASSEQYF
size: NA
D: NA
V: TRBV12-3/TRBV12-4
J: TRBJ2-7

DNA: TGTGCCAGCAGCGCCGGGACTAGTATCAGTGAGCAGTTCTTC
CDR3: CASSAGTSISEQFF
size: NA
D: TRBD2
V: TRBV9
J: TRBJ2-1

DNA: TGCGCCAGCAGCCAGGACCCGGGGGGCAATCAGCCCCAGCATTTT
CDR3: CASSQDPGGNQPQHF
size: few
D: NA
V: TRBV4-1
J: TRBJ1-5

DNA: TGTGCAATCACAGTGGGCCCCACAGATACGCAGTATTTT
CDR3: CAITVGPTDTQYF
size: few
D: NA
V: TRBV10-3
J: TRBJ2-3

DNA: TGTGCCAGCAGCTCCGCAGGGGGCGGAGGCACTGAAGCTTTCTTT
CDR3: CASSSAGGGGTEAFF
size: many
D: TRBD1
V: TRBV7-3
J: TRBJ1-1

DNA: TGTGCCAGCAGTATGGGGCAGCTACCTAGCCCCTACGAGCAGTACTTC
CDR3: CASSMGQLPSPYEQYF
size: NA
D: NA
V: TRBV28
J: TRBJ2-7

DNA: TGTGCCAGCAGCTTTTTCGGACAGGTACACACAGATACGCAGCATTTT
CDR3: CASSFFGQVHTDTQHF
size: NA
D: TRBD1
V: TRBV11-1
J: TRBJ1-5

DNA: TGCAGTGCTAGGTTCAGGGGGGGGGACACTGAAGCTTTCTTT
CDR3: CSARFRGGDTEAFF
size: NA
D: TRBD1
V: TRBV20-1
J: TRBJ1-1

DNA: TGTGCCAGCTACGACAGGGCTTCCTCCGAGCAGTACTTC
CDR3: CASYDRASSEQYF
size: medium-sized
D: TRBD1
V: TRBV6-1
J: TRBJ2-7

DNA: TGCGCCAGCTTCCTAGATGGGGGGCACTCCTACGCGCAGTACTTC
CDR3: CASFLDGGHSYAQYF
size: few
D: NA
V: TRBV6-1
J: TRBJ2-7

DNA: TGTGCCAGCAGCAAGTCTGAAGGCGGCGAGCAGTACTTC
CDR3: CASSKSEGGEQYF
size: once
D: NA
V: TRBV28
J: TRBJ2-7

DNA: TGCAGTGCTAGAGGTCAGGGTTCGGACAGCTCCTACGAGCAGTACTTC
CDR3: CSARGQGSDSSYEQYF
size: medium-sized
D: NA
V: TRBV20-1
J: TRBJ2-7

DNA: TGTGCCAGCAGTTACCTCCGTGGCCATAATGAGCAGTTCTTC
CDR3: CASSYLRGHNEQFF
size: NA
D: NA
V: TRBV6-2/TRBV6-3
J: TRBJ2-1

DNA: TGTGCCAGCAGCCCCTCCAGTCCTAGCACTGAAGCTTTCTTT
CDR3: CASSPSSPSTEAFF
size: NA
D: NA
V: TRBV28
J: TRBJ1-1

DNA: TGTGCCATCACCGGACTTGCGGGGAACCCCTACGAGCAGTACTTC
CDR3: CAITGLAGNPYEQYF
size: few
D: NA
V: TRBV10-3
J: TRBJ2-7

DNA: TGTGCCAGCGGCTCAGGACAGGTCGATGGCTACACCTTC
CDR3: CASGSGQVDGYTF
size: NA
D: TRBD1
V: TRBV28
J: TRBJ1-2

DNA: TGCGGCGGCTGGACACTCCTTAGGGGGGAGACCCGGTACTTC
CDR3: CGGWTLLRGETRYF
size: NA
D: NA
V: TRBV29-1
J: TRBJ2-5

DNA: TGCAGCGTCGGCGGAGGGCTGGCTGAAGCTTTCTTT
CDR3: CSVGGGLAEAFF
size: NA
D: NA
V: TRBV29-1
J: TRBJ1-1

DNA: TGCGCCAGCAGCTTCGGGACTAGCACGATCACCAGGGAGCTGTTTTTT
CDR3: CASSFGTSTITRELFF
size: once
D: TRBD2
V: TRBV5-1
J: TRBJ2-2

DNA: TGCGGCGTACTGGGTGGGGTATTGGCCTCCTACGAGCAGTACTTC
CDR3: CGVLGGVLASYEQYF
size: NA
D: NA
V: TRBV29-1
J: TRBJ2-7

DNA: TGCAGTGCTAGAAAGGAACAGGGAGTTAGCCGGGGTGAGCAGTACTTC
CDR3: CSARKEQGVSRGEQYF
size: NA
D: NA
V: TRBV20-1
J: TRBJ2-7

DNA: TGTGCCAGCAGTAGCGGGAGGGTTCACTACGAGCAGTACTTC
CDR3: CASSSGRVHYEQYF
size: few
D: TRBD2
V: TRBV27
J: TRBJ2-7

DNA: TGCGCCAGCAGCACACACAGCAAGAGCTCCTACGAGCAGTACTTC
CDR3: CASSTHSKSSYEQYF
size: NA
D: NA
V: TRBV4-1
J: TRBJ2-7

DNA: TGTGCCAGCAGTTTAACGGAACAGTGTTGGGATGAAAAACTGTTTTTT
CDR3: CASSLTEQCWDEKLFF
size: NA
D: NA
V: TRBV7-9
J: TRBJ1-4

DNA: TGTGCCAGCAGCGGAGTGAGTGGGACAGATACGCAGTATTTT
CDR3: CASSGVSGTDTQYF
size: NA
D: NA
V: TRBV5-5
J: TRBJ2-3

DNA: TGCGCCAGCAGCCAAGTGAGTAGCGGGGGGGGGAACACCGGGGAGCTGTTTTTT
CDR3: CASSQVSSGGGNTGELFF
size: NA
D: TRBD2
V: TRBV4-1
J: TRBJ2-2

DNA: TGTGCCAGCTCTTCGGGGGGCCCCGAGACCCAGTACTTC
CDR3: CASSSGGPETQYF
size: few
D: NA
V: TRBV11-1
J: TRBJ2-5